The 3 T cell receptor beta chains reported below all come from one sample, sequenced in a study of shared clonotypes between healthy human individuals. Sequencing was performed with immunoSEQ multiplex PCR; in TCRdb, only in-frame clones are kept and a portion is missing. The table records about 2.4 million clones, under 95% of them present only once. Source material: naive CD4+ T cells from PBMCs. The subset was: CD45RA+ positively selected. These receptors came from a man aged 18 to 29 in good health. Some clones in this sample may be carry-over from other donors' samples.

The chain recombines TRBV5-1 with TRBJ2-1, with 7 bases matching TRBD1. The germline V gene has CDR1 SGHRS and CDR2 YFSETQ. V lost 4 bases and J lost 7; bases outside the gene matches: 8. This CDR3 is built from 14 residues. The CDR3 DNA reads TGCGCCAGCAGCGAAGGGACAGCTACGAATGAGCAGTTCTTC. Translated, it gives CASSEGTATNEQFF. Complete variable domain (other parts from reference TRBV5-1 and TRBJ2-1): KAGVTQTPRYLIKTRGQQVTLSCSPISGHRSVSWYQQTPGQGLQFLFEYFSETQRNKGNFPGRFSGRQFSNSRSEMNVSTLELGDSALYLCASSEGTATNEQFFGPGTRLTVL.

The J gene is TRBJ2-2, the V gene TRBV27; D unclear. The CDR3 is 16 residues long. Deletions cut 4 bases from V and 0 bases from J, with 12 bases between. Germline-derived CDR1 and CDR2 are MNHEY and SMNVEV (reference sequence). In DNA form, the CDR3 reads TGTGCCAGCAGTTCATCCGACACGACGAACACCGGGGAGCTGTTTTTT. Amino acids: CASSSSDTTNTGELFF.

V gene TRBV27 combines with J gene TRBJ2-7; TRBD2 matches 13 bases. Germline V gives CDR1 MNHEY, CDR2 SMNVEV (reference sequence). This CDR3 spans 17 amino acids. Trimming at V came to 5 bases and at J to 4 bases, leaving 11 bases not matched to a gene. The CDR3 DNA reads TGTGCCAGCAGTCCCTTCGGACTAGCGGGAGACTTATACGAGCAGTACTTC. This encodes CASSPFGLAGDLYEQYF.